This T cell receptor (beta chain) emerged from a study of T-cell reconstitution after alpha-beta-depleted transplantation in children (dated by TCRdb to 2016 to 2018). Study-wide context: Using TCR repertoire profiling, the study followed T-cell immune reconstitution in a quantitative way in children after TCRalphabeta/CD19-depleted allogeneic hematopoietic cell transplantation. Overall results and qualifications from the work: The apparently early alphabetaT-cell count recovery about two months after transplant was reportedly dependent on only several hundred rapidly expanded clones derived from non-depleted graft cells. In some patients, the high TCRbeta diversity seen at day 60 was put down to recipient T cells and intrathymic progenitors that had survived conditioning. Over the following months the frequencies of hyperexpanded clones went down, and after one year T-cell counts and TCRbeta diversity were mostly credited to newly produced T cells.

As to this clonotype: The specificity of this receptor is unknown. Nothing much larger sits one base from this clone, and base qualities are not available.

Reading the label with the study, this specimen's treatment or condition is: allogeneic hematopoietic cell transplantation with graft depleted of TCRalphabeta T cells and CD19 B cells. The children who served as transplant recipients had been given grafts of TCRalphabeta/CD19-depleted allogeneic hematopoietic cells. Library generation was performed with PCR. Sequencing was carried out with an Illumina HiSeq 2500. TCR libraries were prepared with molecular barcoding, using unique molecular identifiers to normalize TCRbeta repertoire quantification. The public sequencing data were trimmed at Q25 with fastp and processed into clonotypes with MiXCR by TCRdb, which kept only in-frame beta chains. Rows with one shared CDR3 protein collapse into an entry with the most common genes and DNA. For this sample there are approximately 350,000 distinct CDR3 sequences; around 15% appear just once. The ten largest account for just over 40% of the sample.

This TCR derives from a male patient aged 2-9 years who had a stem cell transplant for acute lymphoblastic leukemia, so the T cells may come from the graft donor. The material sequenced was PBMCs, mostly from graft donor cells, taken 360 days after TCRalphabeta/CD19-depleted stem cell transplant.

The CDR3 protein: CASSSRTSGLYYEQYF. The sequenced DNA is TGTGCCAGCAGCTCAAGGACTAGCGGCTTATACTACGAGCAGTACTTC. The V and J genes are TRBV7-8 and TRBJ2-7; 10 bases in the middle match TRBD2. Germline trimming: 4 bases from V, 3 bases from J; junction bases outside gene matches: 9. The germline V gene specifies SGHVS as CDR1 and FQNEAQ as CDR2. The CDR3, from cysteine to phenylalanine, totals 16 residues. Of all the DNA, just the CDR3 is kept, 48 bases in frame from base 1.